A selection of T cell receptor beta chains follows, all from one sample in a study of blood T cell repertoires in COVID-19. Profiling relied on immunoSEQ multiplex PCR, and the TCRdb table lists in-frame clones only, not all of them. The sample yields hundreds of thousands of clones, 80% to 90% seen once. The specimen sequenced was PBMCs or T cells enriched from blood (not recorded which). Receptor source: a man between 25 and 39 years old who had recovered from COVID-19. The CDR3 runs from the conserved cysteine through the conserved F or W.

TRBV5-4	TRBJ2-3	CASSLGTSGSGMDTQYF
TRBV6-2/TRBV6-3	TRBJ2-7	CASSYGLAGEGLYEQYF
TRBV29-1	TRBJ2-7	CSVTGQLPYEQYF
TRBV25-1	TRBJ1-5	CASSDGNQPQHF
TRBV14	TRBJ2-5	CASSQGSPGTTQETQYF
TRBV7-9	TRBJ1-1	CASEYLAVSSEAFF
TRBV5-8	TRBJ2-1	CASSLGQGPYNEQFF
TRBV6-5	TRBJ2-7	CASSRGTSGNYEQYF
TRBV23-1	TRBJ1-5	CASPMRPQHF
TRBV3-1/TRBV3-2	TRBJ1-4	CASSATGANEKLFF
TRBV5-1	TRBJ1-4	CASSLVVGREKLFF
TRBV7-9	TRBJ2-1	CASSPVGDYEQFF
TRBV12-3/TRBV12-4	TRBJ2-5	CASRRRQETQYF
TRBV14	TRBJ1-1	CASSLGPGSTEAFF
TRBV5-1	TRBJ2-1	CASSLAGVGGFF
TRBV27	TRBJ2-6	CASSPDTRGGSKGANVLTF
TRBV7-3	TRBJ1-1	CASSLGGETEAFF
TRBV28	TRBJ2-7	CASSRGTYEQYF
TRBV3-1/TRBV3-2	TRBJ2-1	CASSLTRETYNEQFF
TRBV28	TRBJ2-7	CASSPLVASTSPQKKQYF
TRBV28	TRBJ2-5	CASSLPTSRETQYF
TRBV15	TRBJ1-5	CATSISSNQPQHF
TRBV5-1	TRBJ2-5	CASSFAGGVGETQYF
TRBV15	TRBJ2-6	CATSRESSGANVLTF
TRBV18	TRBJ2-1	CASSPRVAGGSYNEQFF
TRBV29-1	TRBJ2-7	CSVASGMTYEQYF
TRBV9	TRBJ2-4	CASSPQYQNIQYF
TRBV7-9	TRBJ2-7	CASSPGGSGRLGEQYF
TRBV19	TRBJ2-7	CASSWGVWNEQYF
TRBV5-1	TRBJ2-1	CASSSAGNEQFF
TRBV4-1	TRBJ2-7	CASSPRTGAAYEQYF
TRBV7-9	TRBJ1-2	CASSSLVGSGRGYTF
TRBV10-1	TRBJ1-1	CASSESQGSESTEAFF
TRBV4-1	TRBJ1-1	CASSQTGVFTEAFF
TRBV24-1	TRBJ2-6	CATRGAGANVLTF
TRBV11-2	TRBJ1-6	CASSLGPGGFSPLHF
TRBV3-1/TRBV3-2	TRBJ2-1	CASGGRPDNEQFF
TRBV30	TRBJ2-7	CAWSVDQGFKQYF
TRBV3-1/TRBV3-2	TRBJ1-4	CASSRDTTNEKLFF
TRBV5-1	TRBJ2-2	CASSRGDTGELFF
TRBV5-1	TRBJ1-2	CASSLEAAGYYGYTF
TRBV6-5	TRBJ2-1	CASCPRILGSEQFF
TRBV29-1	TRBJ1-1	CSVTEGPGNAEAFF
TRBV29-1	TRBJ2-5	CSVGTGALETQYF
TRBV30	TRBJ2-7	CAWSTDRHYEQYF
TRBV30	TRBJ2-1	CAWSRQGESYNEQFF
TRBV27	TRBJ2-1	CASSLNAGGPNEQFF
TRBV7-9	TRBJ1-4	CASSFFIGTGGTNEKLFF
TRBV6-6	TRBJ1-1	CASSYSAGVAEAFF
TRBV28	TRBJ1-4	CASSKTGLREKLFF
TRBV27	TRBJ2-7	CASSTWTMPYEQYF
TRBV5-4	TRBJ2-3	CASSLGGAGGTDTQYF
TRBV10-3	TRBJ2-1	CAISEKAFEQFF
TRBV9	TRBJ2-1	CASSIGGSSYNEQFF
TRBV9	TRBJ1-2	CASSVGQGTYGYTF
TRBV27	TRBJ2-7	CASGRGRYEQYF
TRBV5-4	TRBJ2-7	CASSFRGTYEQYF
TRBV5-1	TRBJ1-5	CASSLGQGQPQHF
TRBV9	TRBJ2-3	CASSGRDRGTETQYF
TRBV28	TRBJ1-5	CASSLWRAPHSNQPQHF